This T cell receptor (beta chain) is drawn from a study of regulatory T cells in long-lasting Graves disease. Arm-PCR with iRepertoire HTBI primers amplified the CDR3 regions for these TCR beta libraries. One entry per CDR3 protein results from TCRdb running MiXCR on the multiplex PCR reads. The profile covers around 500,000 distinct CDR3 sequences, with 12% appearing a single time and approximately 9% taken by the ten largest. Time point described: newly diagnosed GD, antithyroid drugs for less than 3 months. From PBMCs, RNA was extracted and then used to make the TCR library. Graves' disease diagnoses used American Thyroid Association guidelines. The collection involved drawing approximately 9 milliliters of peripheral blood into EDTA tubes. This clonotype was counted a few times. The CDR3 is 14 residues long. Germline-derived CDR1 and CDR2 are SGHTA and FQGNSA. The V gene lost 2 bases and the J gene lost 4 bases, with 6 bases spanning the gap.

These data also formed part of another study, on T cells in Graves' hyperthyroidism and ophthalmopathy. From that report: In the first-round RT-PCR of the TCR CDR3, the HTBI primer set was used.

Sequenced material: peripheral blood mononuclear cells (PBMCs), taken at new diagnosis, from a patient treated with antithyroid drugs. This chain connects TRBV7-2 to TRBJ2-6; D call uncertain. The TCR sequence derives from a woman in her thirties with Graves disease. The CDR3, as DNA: TGTGCCAGCAGCTTATTTACCGGGGCCAACGTCCTGACTTTC. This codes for CASSLFTGANVLTF.